Listed below are T cell receptor beta chains from one sample, sequenced in a study of cytomegalovirus exposure and HLA in healthy donors. Produced via immunoSEQ multiplex PCR; TCRdb's table is partial and in-frame only. The table includes 150,000 to 250,000 clones, under 90% detected once. Sample: PBMCs. The source of these receptors is a boy aged 2-15 years in good health and CMV-seronegative. Each CDR3 is given with its conserved first and last residue.

v_call,j_call,cdr3_aa
TRBV19,TRBJ2-5,CASSNTGGETQYF
TRBV18,TRBJ1-2,CASSPIRTGEGYTF
TRBV7-9,TRBJ2-5,CASSFGQRETQYF
TRBV7-8,TRBJ2-7,CASSLGRSRAGGEQYF
TRBV6-5,TRBJ2-7,CASSYGRGSYEQYF
TRBV4-3,TRBJ2-1,CASSPLRGGTNEQFF
TRBV4-2,TRBJ2-1,CASSQARGLAGAEGDEQFF
TRBV7-2,TRBJ2-4,CASSTSALAKNIQYF
TRBV9,TRBJ1-1,CASSARDRGPEAFF
TRBV2,TRBJ1-3,CASSVADSSGNTIYF
TRBV2,TRBJ1-4,CASRDRGGKLFF
TRBV5-1,TRBJ2-1,CASSRDSQAPNEQFF
TRBV6-5,TRBJ2-2,CATEEGMNTGELFF